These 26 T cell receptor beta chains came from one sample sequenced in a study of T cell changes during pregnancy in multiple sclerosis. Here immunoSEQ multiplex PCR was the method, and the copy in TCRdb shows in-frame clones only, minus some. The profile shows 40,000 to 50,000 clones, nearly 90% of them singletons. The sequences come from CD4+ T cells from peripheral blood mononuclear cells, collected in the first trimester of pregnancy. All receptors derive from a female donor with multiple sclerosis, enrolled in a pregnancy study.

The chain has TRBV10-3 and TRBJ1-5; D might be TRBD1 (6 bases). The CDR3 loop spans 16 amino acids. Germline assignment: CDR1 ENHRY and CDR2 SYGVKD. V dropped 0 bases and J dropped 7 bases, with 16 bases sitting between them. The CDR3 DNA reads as TGTGCCATCAGTGAGTCAAATCGGGGGGCCGGGCAGCCCCAGCATTTT. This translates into CAISESNRGAGQPQHF.

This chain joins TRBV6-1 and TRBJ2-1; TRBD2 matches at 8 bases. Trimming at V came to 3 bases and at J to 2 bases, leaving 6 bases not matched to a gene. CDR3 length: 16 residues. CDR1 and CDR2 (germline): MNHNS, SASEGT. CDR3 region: CASSEALAAPYNEQFF. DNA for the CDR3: TGTGCCAGCAGTGAGGCACTAGCGGCGCCCTACAATGAGCAGTTCTTC.

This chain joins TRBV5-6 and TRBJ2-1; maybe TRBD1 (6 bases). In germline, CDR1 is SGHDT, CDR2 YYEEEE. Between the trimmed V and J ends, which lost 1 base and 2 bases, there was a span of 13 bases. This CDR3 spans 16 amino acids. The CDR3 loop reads CASSLRVRGAYNEQFF. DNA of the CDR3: TGTGCCAGCAGCTTGCGGGTCAGGGGAGCCTACAATGAGCAGTTCTTC. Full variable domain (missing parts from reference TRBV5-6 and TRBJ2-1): DAGVTQSPTHLIKTRGQQVTLRCSPKSGHDTVSWYQQALGQGPQFIFQYYEEEERQRGNFPDRFSGHQFPNYSSELNVNALLLGDSALYLCASSLRVRGAYNEQFFGPGTRLTVL.

CDR3 region: CASNSGTSGRAGNEQFF. The CDR3, as DNA: TGTGCCAGTAACTCCGGGACTAGCGGGAGGGCGGGGAATGAGCAGTTCTTC. The rearrangement joins TRBV19 to TRBJ2-1; 16 positions agree with TRBD2. V dropped 7 bases and J dropped 7; count of bases not matched to a gene: 10. This CDR3 spans 17 amino acids. From germline, CDR1 is LNHDA and CDR2 SQIVND (reference sequence).

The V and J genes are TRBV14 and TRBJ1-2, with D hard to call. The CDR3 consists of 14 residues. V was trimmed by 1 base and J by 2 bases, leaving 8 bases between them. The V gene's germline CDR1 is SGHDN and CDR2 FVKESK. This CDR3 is CASSQAVGNYGYTF. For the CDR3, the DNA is TGTGCCAGCAGCCAAGCGGTGGGCAACTATGGCTACACCTTC.

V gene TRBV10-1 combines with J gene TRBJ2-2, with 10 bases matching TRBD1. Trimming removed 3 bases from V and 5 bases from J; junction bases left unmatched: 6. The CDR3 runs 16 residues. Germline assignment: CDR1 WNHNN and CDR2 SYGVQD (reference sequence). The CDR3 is CASSEPGQGTTGELFF. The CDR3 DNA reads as TGCGCCAGCAGTGAACCGGGACAGGGGACGACCGGGGAGCTGTTTTTT.

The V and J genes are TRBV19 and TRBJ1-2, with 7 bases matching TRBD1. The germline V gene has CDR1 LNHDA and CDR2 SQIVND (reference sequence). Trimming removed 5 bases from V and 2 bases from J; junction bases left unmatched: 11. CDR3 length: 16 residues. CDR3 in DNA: TGTGCCAGTAGTCTCCCGGGACAGACAAGAAACTATGGCTACACCTTC. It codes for CASSLPGQTRNYGYTF. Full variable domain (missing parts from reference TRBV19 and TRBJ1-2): DGGITQSPKYLFRKEGQNVTLSCEQNLNHDAMYWYRQDPGQGLRLIYYSQIVNDFQKGDIAEGYSVSREKKESFPLTVTSAQKNPTAFYLCASSLPGQTRNYGYTFGSGTRLTVV.

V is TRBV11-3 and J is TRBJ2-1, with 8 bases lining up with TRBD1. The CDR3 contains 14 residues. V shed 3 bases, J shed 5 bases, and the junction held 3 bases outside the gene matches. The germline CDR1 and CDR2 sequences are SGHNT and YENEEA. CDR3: CASSLGQADNEQFF. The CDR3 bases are TGTGCCAGCAGCTTGGGACAGGCAGACAATGAGCAGTTCTTC.

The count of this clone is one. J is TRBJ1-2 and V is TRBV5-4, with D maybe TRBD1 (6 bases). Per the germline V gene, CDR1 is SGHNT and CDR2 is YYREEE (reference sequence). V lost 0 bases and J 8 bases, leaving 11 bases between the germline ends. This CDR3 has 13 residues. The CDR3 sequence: CASSLGGGGGYTF. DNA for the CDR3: TGTGCCAGCAGCTTGGGAGGGGGAGGGGGCTACACCTTC.

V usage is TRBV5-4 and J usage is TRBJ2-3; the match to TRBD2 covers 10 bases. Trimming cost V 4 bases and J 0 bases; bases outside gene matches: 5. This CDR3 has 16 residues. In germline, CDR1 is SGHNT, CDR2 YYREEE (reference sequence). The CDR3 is CASSLGLAESTDTQYF. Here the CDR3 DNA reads TGTGCCAGCAGCCTAGGACTAGCGGAGAGCACAGATACGCAGTATTTT. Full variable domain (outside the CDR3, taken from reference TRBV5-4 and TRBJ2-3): ETGVTQSPTHLIKTRGQQVTLRCSSQSGHNTVSWYQQALGQGPQFIFQYYREEENGRGNFPPRFSGLQFPNYSSELNVNALELDDSALYLCASSLGLAESTDTQYFGPGTRLTVL.

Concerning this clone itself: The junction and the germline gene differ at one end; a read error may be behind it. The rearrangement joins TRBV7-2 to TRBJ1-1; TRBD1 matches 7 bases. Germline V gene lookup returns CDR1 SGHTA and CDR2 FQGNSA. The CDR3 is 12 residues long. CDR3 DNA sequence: TGTGCCAGCAGCTCGAACTTTGGACAGGTACTCTTT. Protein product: CASSSNFGQVLF.

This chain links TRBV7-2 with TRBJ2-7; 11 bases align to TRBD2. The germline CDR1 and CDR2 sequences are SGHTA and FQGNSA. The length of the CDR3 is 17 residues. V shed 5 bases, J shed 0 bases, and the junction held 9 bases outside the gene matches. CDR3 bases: TGTGCCAGCAGCCGTGGGACTAGCGGCCAAAGCTCCTACGAGCAGTACTTC. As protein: CASSRGTSGQSSYEQYF.

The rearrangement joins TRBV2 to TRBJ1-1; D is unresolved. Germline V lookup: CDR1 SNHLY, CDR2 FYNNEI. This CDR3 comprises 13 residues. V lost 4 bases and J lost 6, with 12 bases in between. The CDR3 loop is CASSGEPSAEAFF. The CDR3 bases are TGTGCCAGCAGTGGGGAGCCGTCCGCTGAAGCTTTCTTT.

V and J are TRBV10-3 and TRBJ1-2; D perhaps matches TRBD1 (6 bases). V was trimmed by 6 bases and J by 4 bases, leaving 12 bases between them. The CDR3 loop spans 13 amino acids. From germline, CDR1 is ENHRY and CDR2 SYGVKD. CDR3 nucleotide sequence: TGTGCCATCAGAAGACAGGTGACCTATGGCTACACCTTC. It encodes CAIRRQVTYGYTF.

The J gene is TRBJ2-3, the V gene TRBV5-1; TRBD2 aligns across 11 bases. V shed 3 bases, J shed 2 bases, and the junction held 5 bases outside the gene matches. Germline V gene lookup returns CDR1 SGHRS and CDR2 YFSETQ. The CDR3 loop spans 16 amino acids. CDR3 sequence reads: CASSSGTSGFTDTQYF. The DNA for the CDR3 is TGCGCCAGCAGCTCTGGGACTAGCGGCTTCACAGATACGCAGTATTTT.

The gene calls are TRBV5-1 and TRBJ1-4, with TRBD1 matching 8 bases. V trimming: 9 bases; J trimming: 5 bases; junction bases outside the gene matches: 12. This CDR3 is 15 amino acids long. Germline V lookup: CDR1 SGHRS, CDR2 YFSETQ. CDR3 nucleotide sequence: TGCGCCACCAGTAGGGGGGGACAGGCGAATGAAAAACTGTTTTTT. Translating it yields CATSRGGQANEKLFF.

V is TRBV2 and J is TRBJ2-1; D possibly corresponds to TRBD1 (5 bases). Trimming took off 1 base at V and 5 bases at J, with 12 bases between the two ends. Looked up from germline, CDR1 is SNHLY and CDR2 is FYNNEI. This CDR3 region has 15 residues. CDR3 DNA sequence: TGTGCCAGCAGTGAAGTGGGGCGGACACACAATGAGCAGTTCTTC. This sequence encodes CASSEVGRTHNEQFF. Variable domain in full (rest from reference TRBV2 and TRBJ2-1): EPEVTQTPSHQVTQMGQEVILRCVPISNHLYFYWYRQILGQKVEFLVSFYNNEISEKSEIFDDQFSVERPDGSNFTLKIRSTKLEDSAMYFCASSEVGRTHNEQFFGPGTRLTVL.

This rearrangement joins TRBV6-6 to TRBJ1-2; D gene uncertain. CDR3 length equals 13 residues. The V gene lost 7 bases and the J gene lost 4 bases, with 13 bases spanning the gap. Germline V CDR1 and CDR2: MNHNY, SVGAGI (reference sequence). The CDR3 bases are TGTGCCAGCACCATAGACATATCCTATGGCTACACCTTC. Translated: CASTIDISYGYTF.

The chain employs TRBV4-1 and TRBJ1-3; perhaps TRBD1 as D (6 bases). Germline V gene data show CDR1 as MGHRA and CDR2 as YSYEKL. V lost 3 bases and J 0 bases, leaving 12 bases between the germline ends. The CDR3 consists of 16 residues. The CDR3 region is CASSHPTDSSGNTIYF. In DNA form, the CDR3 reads TGCGCCAGCAGCCACCCGACGGACAGCTCTGGAAACACCATATATTTT.

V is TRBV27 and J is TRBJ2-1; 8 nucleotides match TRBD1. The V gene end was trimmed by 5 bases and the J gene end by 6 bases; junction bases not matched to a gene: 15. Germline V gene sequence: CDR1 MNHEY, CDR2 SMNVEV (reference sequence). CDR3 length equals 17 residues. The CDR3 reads CASSASSGTGPRNEQFF. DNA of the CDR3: TGTGCCAGCAGTGCCTCCTCCGGGACAGGACCCCGCAATGAGCAGTTCTTC.

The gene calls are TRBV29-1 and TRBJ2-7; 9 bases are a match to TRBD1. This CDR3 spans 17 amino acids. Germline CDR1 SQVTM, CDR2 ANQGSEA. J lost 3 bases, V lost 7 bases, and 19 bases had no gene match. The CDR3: CSGNPGQGTGNYYEQYF. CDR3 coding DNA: TGCAGCGGCAATCCGGGACAGGGAACGGGGAACTACTACGAGCAGTACTTC.

The CDR3, as DNA: TGTGCCAGCAGCGGACAGGGAATCTCCTACGAGCAGTACTTC. Its protein is CASSGQGISYEQYF. This chain uses TRBV6-5 with TRBJ2-7, with 8 bases fitting TRBD1. The germline gives CDR1 MNHEY, CDR2 SVGAGI. Germline trimming cut 6 bases from V and 0 bases from J; bases unmatched to any gene: 4. The CDR3 covers 14 residues.

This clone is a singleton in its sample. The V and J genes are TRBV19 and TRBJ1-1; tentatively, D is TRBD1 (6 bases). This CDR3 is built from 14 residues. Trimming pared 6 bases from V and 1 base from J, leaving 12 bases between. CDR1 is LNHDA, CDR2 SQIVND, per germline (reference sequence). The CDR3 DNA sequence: TGTGCCAGTAGCCCAGGACAGCCGAACACTGAAGCTTTCTTT. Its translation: CASSPGQPNTEAFF.

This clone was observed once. Written as DNA, the CDR3 is TGTGCCAGCAGCCCCACAGGGTACGCGAACACCGGGGAGCTGTTTTTT. It specifies CASSPTGYANTGELFF. The rearrangement links TRBV27 to TRBJ2-2, with a possible D match to TRBD1 (6 bases). Germline loops: CDR1 MNHEY, CDR2 SMNVEV (reference sequence). This CDR3 spans 16 amino acids. The germline V and J ends were trimmed by 6 bases and 0 bases, with 14 bases remaining between them.

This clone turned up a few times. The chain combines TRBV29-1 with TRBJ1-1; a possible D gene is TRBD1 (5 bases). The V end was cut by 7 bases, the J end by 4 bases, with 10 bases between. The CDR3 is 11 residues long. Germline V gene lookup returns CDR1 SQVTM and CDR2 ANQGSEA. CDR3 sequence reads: CSGGHITEAFF. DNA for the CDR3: TGCAGCGGAGGACACATCACTGAAGCTTTCTTT.

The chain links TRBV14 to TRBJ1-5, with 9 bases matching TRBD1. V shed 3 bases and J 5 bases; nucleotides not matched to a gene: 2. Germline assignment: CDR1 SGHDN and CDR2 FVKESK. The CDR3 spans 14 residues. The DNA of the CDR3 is TGTGCCAGCAGCCAGACAGGGGGTGATCAGCCCCAGCATTTT. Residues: CASSQTGGDQPQHF.